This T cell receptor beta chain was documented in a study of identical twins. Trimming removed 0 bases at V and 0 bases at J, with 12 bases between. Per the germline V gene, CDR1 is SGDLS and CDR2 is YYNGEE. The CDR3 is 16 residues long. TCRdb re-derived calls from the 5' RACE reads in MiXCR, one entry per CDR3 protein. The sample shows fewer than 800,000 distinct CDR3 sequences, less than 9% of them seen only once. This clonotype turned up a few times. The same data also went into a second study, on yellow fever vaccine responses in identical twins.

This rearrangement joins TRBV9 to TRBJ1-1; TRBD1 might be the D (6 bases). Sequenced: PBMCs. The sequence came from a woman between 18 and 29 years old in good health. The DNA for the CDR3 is TGTGCCAGCAGCGTAGTCAGGGGCGCGATGAACACTGAAGCTTTCTTT. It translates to CASSVVRGAMNTEAFF.